This T cell receptor beta chain comes out of a study of molecular identifiers for immune sequencing clone quantification. Looking at the study overall: Sequencing covered four of five parts into which replicate RNA from roughly 20,000 or 100,000 naive CD8 cells was split.

Naive CD8 T cells, phenotype CD8+CD4-CCR7+CD45RA+, were sorted. Germline V gene sequence: CDR1 SGHRS, CDR2 YFSETQ. The CDR3 spans 13 residues. The V end was cut by 8 bases, the J end by 2 bases, with 13 bases between. Study results and limitations: Spiked Jurkat TCR RNA equal to one cell could reportedly be picked out among one million naive cells.

The use of previously described methods and listed TCR primers produced the bulk TCR libraries. Using its own MiXCR run on the PCR reads, TCRdb lists one record per CDR3 protein. The sample holds over 550,000 distinct CDR3 sequences, 25% seen once. This clonotype was seen many times. Its target is unknown. This TCR was recovered from a human donor in good health. Some libraries in this study had Jurkat cell RNA spiked in. The gene calls are TRBV5-1 and TRBJ2-5, with a weak D call TRBD1 (5 bases). The sample consisted of naive CD8+ T cells from blood, with Jurkat cell RNA spiked in. Subset indicated: FACS-sorted CD8+CD4-CCR7+CD45RA+ naive T cells. The CDR3 bases are TGCGCCAGTAGAGCGACAGAGCAAGAGACCCAGTACTTC. Residues: CASRATEQETQYF. Full variable domain (rest looked up from reference TRBV5-1 and TRBJ2-5): KAGVTQTPRYLIKTRGQQVTLSCSPISGHRSVSWYQQTPGQGLQFLFEYFSETQRNKGNFPGRFSGRQFSNSRSEMNVSTLELGDSALYLCASRATEQETQYFGPGTRLLVL.